This T cell receptor (beta chain) was obtained from a study of blood T cell repertoires in COVID-19. Study information: Spain, Italy and the United States supplied samples that represented acute and convalescent COVID-19. The analysed material was cDNA or gDNA that came from T cells, B-cell-depleted T cells, or PBMCs.

As originally analysed: By means of reference gene primer amplification, nucleated cell counts were estimated. Profiled with immunoSEQ multiplex PCR; TCRdb holds only in-frame clones, not every one. V and J calls plus clone size are reproduced from that table; the DNA served to infer D and trimming. Of a few hundred thousand clones in the sample, approximately 88% are singletons; the top ten hold roughly 6%. This CDR3 is 14 amino acids long. Per the germline V gene, CDR1 is SGHRS and CDR2 is YFSETQ. With V trimmed by 3 bases and J by 3 bases, 4 bases remained unmatched. While infection was still active, Seattle patients were enrolled and then followed longitudinally.

Sequences were obtained from peripheral blood. This chain uses TRBV5-1 with TRBJ2-7, with 9 bases identical to TRBD1. This sequence originates from a woman aged 30 to 39 with COVID-19, enrolled during active disease. The CDR3 DNA sequence: TGCGCCAGCAGCTCGGGACAGGGCTTCTACGAGCAGTACTTC. Its translation is CASSSGQGFYEQYF.